The source of this T cell receptor (beta chain) is a study of T cell responses to AZD1222 COVID-19 vaccine. Study-wide findings and caveats: Only six or seven AZD1222 recipients tested seropositive at baseline. Spike-specific TCRs gained breadth and depth after people received two AZD1222 doses. Donors were largely white British and mainly female; clonal diversity was possibly underestimated. Regions 160-218 and 743-854 dominated among vaccine-associated CD4 TCRs spanning spike.

Produced via immunoSEQ multiplex PCR; TCRdb's table is partial and in-frame only. The data show about 140,000 clones, and the top ten clones hold about 2.3%. On this clone itself: Its antigen is still unknown.

This CDR3 spans 15 amino acids. Germline V gene data show CDR1 as KGHSH and CDR2 as LQKENI. V was pared by 3 bases and J by 4 bases, with 12 bases between. V gene TRBV18 combines with J gene TRBJ1-4; D perhaps matches TRBD1 (5 bases). The source of this sequence is an adult in good health. Specimen: peripheral blood. The CDR3 sequence: CASSPRDGVNEKLFF. CDR3 sequence (DNA): TGTGCCAGCTCACCGCGGGACGGAGTTAATGAAAAACTGTTTTTT.